What follows are 25 T cell receptor beta chains derived from one specimen sequenced in a study of cytomegalovirus exposure and HLA in healthy donors. In the PCR, 60 Vbeta and 13 Jbeta primers were used. Some clones are missing from TCRdb's copy, which holds only in-frame ones; the method was immunoSEQ multiplex PCR. The table shows around 160,000 clones, with almost 80% occurring only once. Material for sequencing was PBMCs. The receptors stem from a woman aged 40 to 50 in good health and CMV-seropositive.

The genes are TRBV20-1 and TRBJ1-1; D remains ambiguous. From germline, CDR1 is DFQATT and CDR2 SNEGSKA (reference sequence). Trimming removed 5 bases from V and 5 bases from J, with 9 bases in between. The CDR3 is made up of 11 amino acids. The CDR3: CSASGETEAFF. CDR3 sequence (DNA): TGCAGTGCTTCAGGTGAGACTGAAGCTTTCTTT.

J is TRBJ2-5 and V is TRBV28, with TRBD2 as a possible D gene (7 bases). The CDR3 extends over 17 amino acids. V was cut by 2 bases and J by 5 bases, with 21 bases left in between. Germline CDR1 and CDR2: MDHEN and SYDVKM. The CDR3 DNA reads TGTGCCAGCAGTTTACCGGGGGGCCTATCCGGAGGGGAGACCCAGTACTTC. Translating gives CASSLPGGLSGGETQYF.

This chain uses TRBV29-1 with TRBJ2-5; perhaps TRBD2 as D (5 bases). Trimming pared 4 bases from V and 4 bases from J, leaving 13 bases between. CDR3 length: 13 amino acids. The V gene's germline CDR1 is SQVTM and CDR2 ANQGSEA. For the CDR3, the DNA is TGCAGCGTTGCGGGAAGGGTCCTAGAGACCCAGTACTTC. It is translated as CSVAGRVLETQYF.

The chain carries TRBV11-2 and TRBJ2-1; D perhaps matches TRBD1 (5 bases). The V end lost 0 bases, the J end lost 3 bases, and 9 bases lay between the germline ends. This CDR3 comprises 15 residues. The germline gives CDR1 SGHAT, CDR2 FQNNGV. In nucleotides, the CDR3 is TGTGCCAGCAGCTTAGATAGGACATACTACAATGAGCAGTTCTTC. As protein: CASSLDRTYYNEQFF.

This chain connects TRBV28 to TRBJ2-7; 9 bases are shared with TRBD1. CDR1 and CDR2 (germline): MDHEN, SYDVKM. The CDR3 loop spans 14 amino acids. V trimming: 4 bases; J trimming: 6 bases; junction bases outside the gene matches: 7. For the CDR3, the DNA is TGTGCCAGCAGTTCCGGGACAGGGCCTCGCGAGCAGTACTTC. Its translation: CASSSGTGPREQYF.

The chain recombines TRBV28 with TRBJ2-7, with 9 nucleotides matching TRBD1. Germline CDR1 is MDHEN and CDR2 is SYDVKM. The CDR3 has 14 residues. Trimming at V came to 2 bases and at J to 2 bases, leaving 1 base not matched to a gene. The CDR3 region has the DNA TGTGCCAGCAGTTTAGGGGACAGGGCCTACGAGCAGTACTTC. It codes for CASSLGDRAYEQYF.

This clone is a singleton in its sample. The chain uses TRBV9 and TRBJ1-4, with 7 positions matching TRBD1. CDR3 length equals 15 residues. The germline CDR1 and CDR2 sequences are SGDLS and YYNGEE. J gave up 8 bases and V 0 bases, and 7 bases lay outside the gene matches. CDR3 bases: TGTGCCAGCAGCGTAGCTGAGGGGGCGGGGGAAAAACTGTTTTTT. Residues: CASSVAEGAGEKLFF.

This sequence joins TRBV7-9 and TRBJ2-7; 8 bases map to TRBD2. V trimming: 3 bases; J trimming: 7 bases; junction bases outside the gene matches: 8. Looked up from germline, CDR1 is SEHNR and CDR2 is FQNEAQ (reference sequence). CDR3 length equals 14 residues. CDR3 loop: CASSFLVGGAEQYF. The DNA for the CDR3 is TGTGCCAGCAGCTTTCTTGTCGGGGGGGCTGAGCAGTACTTC.

The chain joins TRBV2 to TRBJ1-2, with 9 bases fitting TRBD1. This CDR3 spans 15 amino acids. The junction had 8 bases not matched to a gene; V was cut back by 5 bases and J by 4 bases. Germline loops: CDR1 SNHLY, CDR2 FYNNEI. CDR3 sequence reads: CASSLSGTGSYGYTF. CDR3 bases: TGTGCCAGCAGTCTATCCGGGACAGGGTCCTATGGCTACACCTTC.

The V gene is TRBV5-1, the J gene TRBJ2-1, with 7 bases that match TRBD1. The V and J ends lost 3 bases and 5 bases, in that order; junction bases with no gene match: 5. There are 14 residues in the CDR3. CDR1 and CDR2 from the germline V gene are SGHRS and YFSETQ. As DNA, the CDR3 is TGCGCCAGCAGCTGGGGGACAGATAACAATGAGCAGTTCTTC. As protein: CASSWGTDNNEQFF.

This clone has ten or more counts. As DNA, the CDR3 is TGTGCCAGCAGGGCCGGGACAGGGGCCTATAATTCACCCCTCCACTTT. This translates into CASRAGTGAYNSPLHF. The rearrangement links TRBV2 to TRBJ1-6, with TRBD1 matching over 10 bases. J gave up 2 bases and V 6 bases, and 4 bases lay outside the gene matches. CDR1 SNHLY and CDR2 FYNNEI come from the germline V gene. The CDR3 has 16 residues. Filled out from reference TRBV2 and TRBJ1-6, the complete variable domain reads EPEVTQTPSHQVTQMGQEVILRCVPISNHLYFYWYRQILGQKVEFLVSFYNNEISEKSEIFDDQFSVERPDGSNFTLKIRSTKLEDSAMYFCASRAGTGAYNSPLHFGNGTRLTVT.

The genes are TRBV5-1 and TRBJ2-5; 7 bases agree with TRBD2. CDR1 is SGHRS, CDR2 YFSETQ, per germline. V gave up 0 bases and J gave up 3 bases; unmatched junction bases: 17. This CDR3 spans 19 amino acids. The CDR3 region is CASSLAWDANWGGEETQYF. The CDR3 bases are TGCGCCAGCAGCTTGGCGTGGGACGCAAATTGGGGGGGTGAAGAGACCCAGTACTTC.

This clone was detected only once. The chain has TRBV2 and TRBJ1-5; possibly TRBD1 for D (6 bases). V was clipped by 6 bases and J by 3 bases, with 15 bases between them. The CDR3 is 15 residues long. The germline gives CDR1 SNHLY, CDR2 FYNNEI. The CDR3 region is CASRPRGTDNQPQHF. The CDR3 DNA reads TGTGCCAGCAGGCCAAGGGGGACGGACAATCAGCCCCAGCATTTT. The whole variable domain, remainder taken from reference TRBV2 and TRBJ1-5, is EPEVTQTPSHQVTQMGQEVILRCVPISNHLYFYWYRQILGQKVEFLVSFYNNEISEKSEIFDDQFSVERPDGSNFTLKIRSTKLEDSAMYFCASRPRGTDNQPQHFGDGTRLSIL.

About this clone itself: Other DNA variants within this sample encode the same CDR3. This rearrangement joins TRBV28 to TRBJ2-3, with 9 nucleotides matching TRBD1. The CDR3 loop spans 14 amino acids. Germline assignment: CDR1 MDHEN and CDR2 SYDVKM. The V and J ends lost 6 bases and 4 bases, in that order; junction bases with no gene match: 5. CDR3 nucleotides: TGTGCCAGCAGGGGACAGGGAGGCCCAGATACGCAGTATTTT. Protein: CASRGQGGPDTQYF.

This clone was counted a few times. The J gene is TRBJ2-5, the V gene TRBV7-2; 11 bases match TRBD2. V lost 5 bases to trimming and J lost 5 bases; unmatched junction nucleotides: 4. The length of the CDR3 is 14 residues. In germline, CDR1 is SGHTA, CDR2 FQGNSA. Here the CDR3 reads CASSKLAGAETQYF. The CDR3 DNA reads as TGTGCCAGCAGCAAACTAGCGGGGGCGGAGACCCAGTACTTC.

The chain carries TRBV7-9 and TRBJ2-1; D is unclear. Germline V gene lookup returns CDR1 SEHNR and CDR2 FQNEAQ (reference sequence). CDR3 length: 15 residues. V lost 4 bases to trimming and J lost 2 bases, with 12 bases between them. CDR3 in amino acids: CASSSSVSAYNEQFF. Here the CDR3 DNA reads TGTGCCAGCAGCTCGAGTGTAAGCGCCTACAATGAGCAGTTCTTC.

The CDR3 DNA is TGTGCCAGCAGTGAAAACAGGATGAACACTGAAGCTTTCTTT. Encoded protein: CASSENRMNTEAFF. V usage is TRBV2 and J usage is TRBJ1-1; the D gene is possibly TRBD1 (5 bases). Looked up from germline, CDR1 is SNHLY and CDR2 is FYNNEI. CDR3 length: 14 amino acids. The ends were cut back, 2 bases at V and 0 bases at J, with 7 bases in the middle.

The chain is built from TRBV20-1 and TRBJ2-7, with TRBD2 matching 7 bases. The CDR3 contains 11 residues. CDR1 is DFQATT and CDR2 is SNEGSKA in the germline V gene (reference sequence). The CDR3 nucleotides read TGCAGCGGGACTACCGGCTACGAGCAGTACTTC. Protein: CSGTTGYEQYF.

The chain uses TRBV19 and TRBJ1-1; D unclear. This CDR3 has 14 amino acids. Germline lookup yields CDR1 LNHDA and CDR2 SQIVND (reference sequence). The V end was cut by 7 bases, the J end by 3 bases, with 15 bases between. CDR3 in amino acids: CASNRPPEDTEAFF. In DNA, the CDR3 is TGTGCCAGTAACCGGCCGCCAGAGGACACTGAAGCTTTCTTT.

V is TRBV4-1 and J is TRBJ2-5, with 7 bases fitting TRBD2. The J call could be wrong; TRBJ2-7 is a better fit for the DNA end. Germline V CDR1 and CDR2: MGHRA, YSYEKL. This CDR3 comprises 15 residues. Written as DNA, the CDR3 is TGCGCCAGCAGCCAAGCCCCTAGCGGAACCTACGAGCAGTACTTC. The encoded protein is CASSQAPSGTYEQYF.

This clone is a singleton in its sample. The rearrangement links TRBV19 to TRBJ1-2; 7 nucleotides line up with TRBD1. V was pared by 6 bases and J by 4 bases, with 5 bases of the junction left unmatched. The germline V gene encodes CDR1 LNHDA and CDR2 SQIVND (reference sequence). The CDR3 spans 13 residues. DNA of the CDR3: TGTGCCAGTAGAAGACAGGGCACCTATGGCTACACCTTC. Protein sequence: CASRRQGTYGYTF. Complete variable domain (other parts from reference TRBV19 and TRBJ1-2): DGGITQSPKYLFRKEGQNVTLSCEQNLNHDAMYWYRQDPGQGLRLIYYSQIVNDFQKGDIAEGYSVSREKKESFPLTVTSAQKNPTAFYLCASRRQGTYGYTFGSGTRLTVV.

The rearrangement uses TRBV6-5 and TRBJ1-2; D gene unclear. The V and J ends lost 0 bases and 4 bases respectively, with 9 bases between them. Germline CDR1 reads MNHEY; CDR2 reads SVGAGI. The length of the CDR3 is 14 residues. Written as DNA, the CDR3 is TGTGCCAGCAGTTACTCGGAGTCCCTCTATGGCTACACCTTC. This translates into CASSYSESLYGYTF.

There are a few counts of this clone. CDR3 nucleotides: TGTGCCAGCTCACCTCAGGGGACGGTGACTGAAGCTTTCTTT. Protein: CASSPQGTVTEAFF. V gene TRBV18 combines with J gene TRBJ1-1, with D maybe TRBD1 (6 bases). There are 14 residues in the CDR3. The V end was cut by 3 bases, the J end by 5 bases, with 13 bases between. Germline loops: CDR1 KGHSH, CDR2 LQKENI.

The table lists this clone with a count of one. The chain couples TRBV6-5 to TRBJ1-2; TRBD1 agrees at 9 bases. The CDR3 covers 14 residues. The V and J ends lost 0 bases and 7 bases, in that order; junction bases with no gene match: 3. The germline V gene has CDR1 MNHEY and CDR2 SVGAGI. The CDR3 sequence: CASSYSNRGRGYTF. CDR3 DNA sequence: TGTGCCAGCAGTTACTCGAACAGGGGGCGTGGCTACACCTTC.

The chain couples TRBV5-6 to TRBJ1-6; 7 nucleotides agree with TRBD1. Germline-derived CDR1 and CDR2 are SGHDT and YYEEEE. This CDR3 has 14 amino acids. J gave up 10 bases and V 4 bases, and 8 bases lay outside the gene matches. This chain's CDR3 is CASSLEGTASPLHF. CDR3 DNA: TGTGCCAGCAGCCTGGAGGGGACAGCCTCACCCCTCCACTTT.